The 14 T cell receptor beta chains listed next were all sequenced from one sample in a study of blood T cell repertoires in COVID-19. The table came from immunoSEQ multiplex PCR; TCRdb's copy has only in-frame clones and leaves some out. This sample carries around 200,000 clones, roughly four fifths of them seen once, and the ten largest clones take about 7%. Sequenced sample: peripheral blood. The receptors originated from a human donor in a cohort sampled during active COVID-19.

The rearrangement uses TRBV9 and TRBJ1-4, with 8 bases fitting TRBD1. Germline V lookup: CDR1 SGDLS, CDR2 YYNGEE. The CDR3 consists of 14 residues. V shed 4 bases and J 6 bases; nucleotides not matched to a gene: 5. The CDR3 loop is CASSLGQGYEKLFF. The CDR3 bases are TGTGCCAGCAGCCTTGGACAGGGCTATGAAAAACTGTTTTTT.

The chain combines TRBV4-1 with TRBJ2-1; the D gene is possibly TRBD2 (6 bases). In germline, CDR1 is MGHRA, CDR2 YSYEKL. Between the trimmed V and J ends, which lost 6 bases and 0 bases, there was a span of 15 bases. CDR3 size: 16 residues. The CDR3 protein is CASRPTRGHSYNEQFF. DNA of the CDR3: TGCGCCAGCAGACCGACGCGGGGTCACTCCTACAATGAGCAGTTCTTC.

The V call is TRBV20-1, the J call TRBJ2-1; TRBD1 agrees at 8 bases. The junction had 6 bases not matched to a gene; V was cut back by 3 bases and J by 5 bases. The CDR3 sequence is 14 residues long. Germline V gives CDR1 DFQATT, CDR2 SNEGSKA (reference sequence). The CDR3 region is CSASSGGLDNEQFF. The CDR3 DNA follows: TGCAGTGCTAGTTCAGGGGGCTTGGACAATGAGCAGTTCTTC.

This clone has only one observation. The chain carries TRBV7-9 and TRBJ1-3; no clear D gene. The CDR3 loop spans 16 amino acids. With 1 base removed from V and 0 bases from J, the gap between germline ends came to 10 bases. Germline CDR1 SEHNR, CDR2 FQNEAQ (reference sequence). The CDR3 nucleotides are TGTGCCAGCAGCTTAGGTCAGTTCTCCTCTGGAAACACCATATATTTT. Translated: CASSLGQFSSGNTIYF.

This sequence joins TRBV30 and TRBJ1-6, with no clear D. Per germline, CDR1 GTSNPN and CDR2 SVGIG (reference sequence). The CDR3 has 13 amino acids. Trimming pared 3 bases from V and 7 bases from J, leaving 10 bases between. The DNA of the CDR3 is TGTGCCTGGAGGCCGGGGATCAATTCACCCCTCCACTTT. This translates into CAWRPGINSPLHF.

This clone was recorded only once. The chain has TRBV5-1 and TRBJ2-2; 10 nucleotides match TRBD2. Germline CDR1 SGHRS, CDR2 YFSETQ. This CDR3 has 17 residues. The V segment lost 3 bases and the J segment 4 bases; nucleotides outside the gene matches: 9. The CDR3 loop reads CASSSTSGAGVTGELFF. The CDR3 DNA is TGCGCCAGCAGCTCCACTAGCGGGGCAGGGGTCACCGGGGAGCTGTTTTTT.

The chain links TRBV10-3 to TRBJ1-6; a weak D match, TRBD1 (6 bases). Germline CDR1 and CDR2: ENHRY and SYGVKD. Trimming removed 1 base from V and 7 bases from J, with 11 bases in between. This CDR3 spans 15 amino acids. In DNA, the CDR3 is TGTGCCATCAGTGAGTGGCAGGGGCGAAATTCACCCCTCCACTTT. It yields the protein CAISEWQGRNSPLHF.

The chain uses TRBV5-1 and TRBJ2-1; D gene uncertain. Deletions cut 0 bases from V and 2 bases from J, with 9 bases between. Per the germline V gene, CDR1 is SGHRS and CDR2 is YFSETQ. CDR3 size: 15 residues. The CDR3 DNA sequence: TGCGCCAGCAGCTTGGACAGCACCGCCTACAATGAGCAGTTCTTC. This translates into CASSLDSTAYNEQFF.

V is TRBV2 and J is TRBJ2-7; D is perhaps TRBD1 (5 bases). Germline V lookup: CDR1 SNHLY, CDR2 FYNNEI. Between the trimmed V and J ends, which lost 7 bases and 1 base, there was a span of 11 bases. The CDR3 is 13 residues long. The CDR3 DNA reads TGTGCCAGCACCCCTCAGGGTTCCTACGAGCAGTACTTC. Its protein is CASTPQGSYEQYF.

The rearrangement uses TRBV9 and TRBJ1-2; D ambiguous. This CDR3 has 13 amino acids. The V gene's germline CDR1 is SGDLS and CDR2 YYNGEE. With 0 bases removed from V and 5 bases from J, the gap between germline ends came to 8 bases. DNA for the CDR3: TGTGCCAGCAGCGTAGTAACTGGTTATGGCTACACCTTC. This gives the protein CASSVVTGYGYTF.

V gene TRBV18 combines with J gene TRBJ1-4; TRBD1 might be the D (6 bases). With 1 base removed from V and 10 bases from J, the gap between germline ends came to 19 bases. Germline V gives CDR1 KGHSH, CDR2 LQKENI. The CDR3 loop spans 16 amino acids. CDR3 nucleotide sequence: TGTGCCAGCTCACCACGAATGGGCAGGGGAAGCGGAAAACTGTTTTTT. It codes for CASSPRMGRGSGKLFF.

This chain uses TRBV11-2 with TRBJ2-7; no clear D. Germline V gene lookup returns CDR1 SGHAT and CDR2 FQNNGV. This CDR3 has 13 residues. Deletions cut 3 bases from V and 1 base from J, with 7 bases between. The CDR3 loop is CASSFGQSYEQYF. The DNA for the CDR3 is TGTGCCAGCAGCTTTGGGCAGTCCTACGAGCAGTACTTC.

The V call is TRBV6-1, the J call TRBJ2-2, with TRBD2 as a possible D gene (5 bases). Germline-derived CDR1 and CDR2 are MNHNS and SASEGT. The ends were cut back, 1 base at V and 1 base at J, with 10 bases in the middle. The CDR3 runs 16 residues. The CDR3 nucleotides read TGTGCCAGCAGTGAAGATGGAGGATTGAACACCGGGGAGCTGTTTTTT. It codes for CASSEDGGLNTGELFF.

V is TRBV5-6 and J is TRBJ2-3; a possible D gene is TRBD2 (5 bases). Trimming stripped 0 bases from V and 6 bases from J, with 11 bases between. The CDR3 runs 14 residues. The germline CDR1 and CDR2 sequences are SGHDT and YYEEEE. In DNA, the CDR3 is TGTGCCAGCAGCTTGGGGACTTTGCGCGATACGCAGTATTTT. Amino acid sequence: CASSLGTLRDTQYF.